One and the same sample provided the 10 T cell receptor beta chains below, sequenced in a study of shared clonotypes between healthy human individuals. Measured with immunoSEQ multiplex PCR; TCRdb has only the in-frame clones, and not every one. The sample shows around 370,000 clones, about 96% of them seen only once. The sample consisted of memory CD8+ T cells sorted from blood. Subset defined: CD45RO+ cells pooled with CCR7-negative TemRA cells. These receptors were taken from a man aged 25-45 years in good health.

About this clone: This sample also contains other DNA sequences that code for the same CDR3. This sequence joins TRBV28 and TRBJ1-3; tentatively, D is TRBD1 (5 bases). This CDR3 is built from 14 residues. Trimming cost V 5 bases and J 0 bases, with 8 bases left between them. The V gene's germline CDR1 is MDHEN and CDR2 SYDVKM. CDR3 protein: CASSPDSSGNTIYF. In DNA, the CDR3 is TGTGCCAGCAGTCCTGACAGCTCTGGAAACACCATATATTTT.

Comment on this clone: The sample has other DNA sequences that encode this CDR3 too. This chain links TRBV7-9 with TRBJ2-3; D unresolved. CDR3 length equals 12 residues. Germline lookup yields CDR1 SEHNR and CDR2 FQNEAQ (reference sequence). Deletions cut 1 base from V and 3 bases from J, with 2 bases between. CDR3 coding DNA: TGTGCCAGCAGCTTAGGTACAGATACGCAGTATTTT. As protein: CASSLGTDTQYF.

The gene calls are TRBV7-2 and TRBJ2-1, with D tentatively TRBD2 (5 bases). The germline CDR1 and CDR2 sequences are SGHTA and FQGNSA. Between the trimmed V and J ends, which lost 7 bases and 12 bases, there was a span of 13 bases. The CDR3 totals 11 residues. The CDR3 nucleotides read TGTGCCAGCAAACGGGGAAATCTGCAGTTCTTC. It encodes CASKRGNLQFF.

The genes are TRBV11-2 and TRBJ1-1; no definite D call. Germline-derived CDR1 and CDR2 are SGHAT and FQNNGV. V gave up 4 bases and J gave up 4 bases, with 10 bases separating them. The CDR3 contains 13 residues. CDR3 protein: CASSSWQFTEAFF. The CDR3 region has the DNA TGTGCCAGCAGCTCATGGCAGTTCACTGAAGCTTTCTTT.

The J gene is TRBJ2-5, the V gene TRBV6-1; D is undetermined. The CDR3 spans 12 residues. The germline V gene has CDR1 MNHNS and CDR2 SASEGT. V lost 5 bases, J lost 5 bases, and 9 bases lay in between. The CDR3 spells CASSPPWETQYF. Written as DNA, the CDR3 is TGTGCCAGCAGTCCCCCGTGGGAGACCCAGTACTTC.

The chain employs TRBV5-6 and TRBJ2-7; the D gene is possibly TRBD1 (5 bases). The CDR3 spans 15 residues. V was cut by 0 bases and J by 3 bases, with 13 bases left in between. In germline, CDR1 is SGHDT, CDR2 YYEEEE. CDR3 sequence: CASSLEASRGYEQYF. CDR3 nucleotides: TGTGCCAGCAGCTTGGAAGCTAGTAGGGGCTACGAGCAGTACTTC.

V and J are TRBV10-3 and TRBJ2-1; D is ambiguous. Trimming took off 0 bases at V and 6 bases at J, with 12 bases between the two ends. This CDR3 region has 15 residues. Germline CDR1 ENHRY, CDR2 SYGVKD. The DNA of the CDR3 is TGTGCCATCAGTGAGTCGAGGTACGGTACCAATGAGCAGTTCTTC. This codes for CAISESRYGTNEQFF.

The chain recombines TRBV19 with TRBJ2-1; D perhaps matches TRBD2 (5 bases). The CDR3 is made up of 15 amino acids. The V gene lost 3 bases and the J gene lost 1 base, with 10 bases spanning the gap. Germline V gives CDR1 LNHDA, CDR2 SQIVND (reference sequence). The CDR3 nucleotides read TGTGCCAGTAGTATCGGGATCCTGTCCTACAATGAGCAGTTCTTC. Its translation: CASSIGILSYNEQFF.

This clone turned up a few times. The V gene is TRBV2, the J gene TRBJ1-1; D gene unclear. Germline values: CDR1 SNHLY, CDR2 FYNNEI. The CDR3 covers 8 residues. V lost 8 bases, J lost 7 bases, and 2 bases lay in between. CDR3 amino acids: CASVEAFF. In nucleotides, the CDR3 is TGTGCCAGCGTTGAAGCTTTCTTT. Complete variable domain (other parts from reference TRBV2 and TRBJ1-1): EPEVTQTPSHQVTQMGQEVILRCVPISNHLYFYWYRQILGQKVEFLVSFYNNEISEKSEIFDDQFSVERPDGSNFTLKIRSTKLEDSAMYFCASVEAFFGQGTRLTVV.

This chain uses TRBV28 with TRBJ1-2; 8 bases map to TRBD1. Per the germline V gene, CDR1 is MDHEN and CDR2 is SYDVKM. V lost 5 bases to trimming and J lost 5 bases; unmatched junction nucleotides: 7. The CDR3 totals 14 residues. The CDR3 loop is CASSPGTGPYGYTF. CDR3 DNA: TGTGCCAGCAGTCCAGGGACAGGCCCTTATGGCTACACCTTC.